These 30 T cell receptor beta chains were sequenced from one sample in a study of cytomegalovirus exposure and HLA in healthy donors. The PCR contained 60 Vbeta and 13 Jbeta primers. Some clones are missing from TCRdb's copy, which holds only in-frame ones; the method was immunoSEQ multiplex PCR. The table has 95,000 to 110,000 clones, around 67% seen once; the top ten hold about 15%. The sequenced sample was PBMCs. The receptors originated from a woman in her thirties or forties in good health and CMV-seropositive.

The V gene is TRBV4-2, the J gene TRBJ1-6; possibly TRBD1 for D (6 bases). Between the trimmed V and J ends, which lost 0 bases and 12 bases, there was a span of 15 bases. CDR1 and CDR2 from the germline V gene are LGHNA and YNFKEQ. The CDR3 loop spans 15 amino acids. Here the CDR3 reads CASSQDKPSGVPLHF. For the CDR3, the DNA is TGTGCCAGCAGCCAAGATAAACCCTCAGGGGTACCCCTCCACTTT.

V gene TRBV6-4 combines with J gene TRBJ1-5, with TRBD1 as a possible D gene (6 bases). This CDR3 is built from 14 residues. Trimming shortened V by 7 bases and J by 2 bases, and 12 bases separated the two germline ends. Per the germline V gene, CDR1 is MRHNA and CDR2 is SNTAGT. The CDR3 DNA follows: TGTGCCAGCACTCTAGGGGGTCGCAATCAGCCCCAGCATTTT. This translates into CASTLGGRNQPQHF.

The rearrangement joins TRBV28 to TRBJ1-4, with 8 bases fitting TRBD1. V was pared by 4 bases and J by 7 bases, with 8 bases of the junction left unmatched. CDR1 is MDHEN, CDR2 SYDVKM, per germline. The CDR3 covers 15 residues. In DNA, the CDR3 is TGTGCCAGCAGTTCCCCACAGGGGGGCAGTGAAAAACTGTTTTTT. Protein: CASSSPQGGSEKLFF.

This clone was counted between two and nine times. The chain has TRBV6-1 and TRBJ2-2; the D is unclear. The CDR3 covers 13 residues. V was shortened by 3 bases and J by 3 bases, with 5 bases between the two germline ends. Per germline, CDR1 MNHNS and CDR2 SASEGT. CDR3 region: CASSDYDTGELFF. The CDR3 DNA reads as TGTGCCAGCAGTGACTACGACACCGGGGAGCTGTTTTTT.

V is TRBV9 and J is TRBJ1-2, with no clear D. V was pared by 8 bases and J by 3 bases, with 8 bases between. The germline V gene has CDR1 SGDLS and CDR2 YYNGEE. The CDR3 consists of 11 residues. Here the CDR3 DNA reads TGTGCCAGTTCGCGGGACTATGGCTACACCTTC. Its translation: CASSRDYGYTF.

This chain uses TRBV30 with TRBJ2-2; D is possibly TRBD1 (5 bases). V lost 0 bases, J lost 7 bases, and 12 bases lay in between. The CDR3 contains 14 residues. Germline V gene data show CDR1 as GTSNPN and CDR2 as SVGIG (reference sequence). The CDR3 region is CAWSVGRVIGELFF. CDR3 bases: TGTGCCTGGAGTGTTGGCAGGGTAATCGGGGAGCTGTTTTTT.

The J gene is TRBJ1-1, the V gene TRBV30; D is possibly TRBD1 (5 bases). CDR3 size: 13 residues. Trimming took off 5 bases at V and 1 base at J, with 11 bases between the two ends. Germline loops: CDR1 GTSNPN, CDR2 SVGIG (reference sequence). CDR3 nucleotides: TGTGCCTGGGAAACTCAGGGGAACACTGAAGCTTTCTTT. Translation gives CAWETQGNTEAFF.

The rearrangement links TRBV30 to TRBJ1-1; 8 positions agree with TRBD1. Trimming at V came to 3 bases and at J to 1 base, leaving 4 bases not matched to a gene. CDR3 length: 14 amino acids. Germline CDR1 GTSNPN, CDR2 SVGIG (reference sequence). The CDR3 reads CAWSRDRSNTEAFF. CDR3 nucleotide sequence: TGTGCCTGGAGCCGGGACAGGTCGAACACTGAAGCTTTCTTT.

The chain couples TRBV7-2 to TRBJ1-6; 7 nucleotides line up with TRBD1. Per the germline V gene, CDR1 is SGHTA and CDR2 is FQGNSA. The ends lost 4 bases at V and 8 bases at J; junction bases unmatched: 5. The CDR3 has 14 amino acids. In DNA, the CDR3 is TGTGCCAGCAGCTGGCAGGGGGTGGATTCACCCCTCCACTTT. It encodes CASSWQGVDSPLHF.

There are a few counts of this clone. The chain carries TRBV9 and TRBJ1-1, with 9 bases matching TRBD1. CDR1 SGDLS and CDR2 YYNGEE come from the germline V gene. The CDR3 has 17 amino acids. J lost 0 bases, V lost 4 bases, and 10 bases had no gene match. CDR3 in DNA: TGTGCCAGCAGCCCCCAGTGGGGGGACAGGGTGAACACTGAAGCTTTCTTT. It is translated as CASSPQWGDRVNTEAFF.

The gene calls are TRBV30 and TRBJ2-1; 7 bases fit TRBD1. Losses at the gene ends were 5 bases for V and 0 bases for J; bases not matched to a gene: 7. Per the germline V gene, CDR1 is GTSNPN and CDR2 is SVGIG (reference sequence). The CDR3 is made up of 15 amino acids. CDR3 sequence reads: CAWARGGRSYNEQFF. For the CDR3, the DNA is TGTGCCTGGGCTCGAGGGGGCCGCTCCTACAATGAGCAGTTCTTC.

The chain combines TRBV11-2 with TRBJ1-1; TRBD1 is a possible D gene (5 bases). This CDR3 region has 14 residues. V was trimmed by 3 bases and J by 2 bases, leaving 10 bases between them. Germline CDR1 and CDR2: SGHAT and FQNNGV. The DNA for the CDR3 is TGTGCCAGCAGCTTTGCAGGGCCCAACACTGAAGCTTTCTTT. This gives the protein CASSFAGPNTEAFF.

The chain joins TRBV7-2 to TRBJ1-2, with TRBD1 matching 7 bases. Germline values: CDR1 SGHTA, CDR2 FQGNSA. V lost 5 bases, J lost 5 bases, and 5 bases stayed unmatched. The CDR3 totals 13 residues. The CDR3: CASSLTGEYGYTF. DNA for the CDR3: TGTGCCAGCAGCCTTACAGGGGAATATGGCTACACCTTC.

This clone was counted only a few times. J is TRBJ2-2 and V is TRBV10-3, with D hard to call. Trimming stripped 0 bases from V and 5 bases from J, with 16 bases between. The germline gives CDR1 ENHRY, CDR2 SYGVKD. The CDR3 has 17 amino acids. The CDR3 DNA reads TGTGCCATCAGTGAGTCTTCTCAAACAGAGATTACCGGGGAGCTGTTTTTT. Its protein product is CAISESSQTEITGELFF.

The J gene is TRBJ2-3, the V gene TRBV6-5; TRBD1 is a possible D gene (5 bases). Trimming stripped 5 bases from V and 7 bases from J, with 10 bases between. Germline lookup yields CDR1 MNHEY and CDR2 SVGAGI. The CDR3 runs 12 residues. The CDR3 DNA follows: TGTGCCAGCAGTGGCCAGGGATATACGCAGTATTTT. It specifies CASSGQGYTQYF.

CDR3 loop: CASSRTGGPQLYEQYF. CDR3 sequence (DNA): TGTGCCAGCAGCCGGACAGGGGGCCCTCAACTTTACGAGCAGTACTTC. This chain connects TRBV5-8 to TRBJ2-7; 11 nucleotides align to TRBD1. Germline V gene lookup returns CDR1 SGHTS and CDR2 YDEGEE. The CDR3 sequence is 16 residues long. Germline trimming cut 4 bases from V and 4 bases from J; bases unmatched to any gene: 10.

V usage is TRBV4-2 and J usage is TRBJ1-5, with 9 nucleotides matching TRBD1. From germline, CDR1 is LGHNA and CDR2 YNFKEQ. The CDR3 covers 15 residues. J gave up 9 bases and V 0 bases, and 6 bases lay outside the gene matches. This CDR3 is CASSQEGQGLGPQHF. The CDR3 nucleotides are TGTGCCAGCAGCCAAGAGGGACAGGGTCTCGGGCCCCAGCATTTT.

A few counts support this clone. The chain recombines TRBV6-5 with TRBJ1-2; TRBD1 aligns across 7 bases. From germline, CDR1 is MNHEY and CDR2 SVGAGI. The CDR3 sequence is 11 residues long. With 8 bases clipped from V and 4 bases from J, the junction kept 1 base outside the gene matches. The CDR3 spells CASQGGYGYTF. The DNA for the CDR3 is TGTGCCAGCCAGGGGGGCTATGGCTACACCTTC.

This clone was detected only once. V usage is TRBV5-6 and J usage is TRBJ1-5, with 7 bases fitting TRBD1. The V segment lost 1 base and the J segment 5 bases; nucleotides outside the gene matches: 3. Germline values: CDR1 SGHDT, CDR2 YYEEEE. CDR3 length: 14 residues. The CDR3 DNA reads TGTGCCAGCAGCTTGTTGGGACAGCATCAGCCCCAGCATTTT. It translates to CASSLLGQHQPQHF.

This chain uses TRBV7-3 with TRBJ2-3, with 9 bases identical to TRBD1. The germline gives CDR1 SGHTA, CDR2 FQGTGA. V lost 1 base and J lost 0; bases outside the gene matches: 8. This CDR3 region has 18 residues. Here the CDR3 DNA reads TGTGCCAGCAGCTTAATCCCGGACAGGGGATTGAGCACAGATACGCAGTATTTT. It codes for CASSLIPDRGLSTDTQYF.

This chain joins TRBV27 and TRBJ1-2, with 7 bases matching TRBD1. Germline loops: CDR1 MNHEY, CDR2 SMNVEV (reference sequence). V was pared by 4 bases and J by 6 bases, with 2 bases of the junction left unmatched. The CDR3 extends over 12 amino acids. DNA of the CDR3: TGTGCCAGCAGTTCAGGGGGGCATGGCTACACCTTC. Amino acids: CASSSGGHGYTF.

V usage is TRBV4-1 and J usage is TRBJ2-2; D is possibly TRBD1 (6 bases). The CDR3 consists of 14 residues. Trimming took 4 bases from V and 2 from J, leaving 8 bases between them. CDR1 is MGHRA, CDR2 YSYEKL, per germline. The CDR3 nucleotides read TGCGCCAGCAGCCGGACAGAAAACACCGGGGAGCTGTTTTTT. This encodes CASSRTENTGELFF.

This clone appeared once. V gene TRBV6-5 combines with J gene TRBJ1-1; no reliable D call. Per the germline V gene, CDR1 is MNHEY and CDR2 is SVGAGI. V gave up 9 bases and J gave up 1 base, with 9 bases separating them. The CDR3 spans 12 residues. The CDR3 loop reads CASLTANTEAFF. DNA of the CDR3: TGTGCCAGTCTAACAGCGAACACTGAAGCTTTCTTT.

This chain uses TRBV6-1 with TRBJ1-1; 11 positions agree with TRBD1. This CDR3 has 15 amino acids. Germline V gene data show CDR1 as MNHNS and CDR2 as SASEGT. The junction had 5 bases not matched to a gene; V was cut back by 3 bases and J by 5 bases. The CDR3 sequence is CASSDPGQGVTEAFF. The DNA for the CDR3 is TGTGCCAGCAGTGACCCGGGACAGGGGGTTACTGAAGCTTTCTTT.

The V gene is TRBV5-4, the J gene TRBJ2-3, with a possible D match to TRBD1 (6 bases). Per germline, CDR1 SGHNT and CDR2 YYREEE (reference sequence). CDR3 length: 15 residues. V was clipped by 4 bases and J by 0 bases, with 12 bases between them. The CDR3 is CASSPGTYSTDTQYF. CDR3 DNA: TGTGCCAGCAGCCCCGGGACATACAGCACAGATACGCAGTATTTT. The full variable domain, its missing parts supplied by reference TRBV5-4 and TRBJ2-3, is ETGVTQSPTHLIKTRGQQVTLRCSSQSGHNTVSWYQQALGQGPQFIFQYYREEENGRGNFPPRFSGLQFPNYSSELNVNALELDDSALYLCASSPGTYSTDTQYFGPGTRLTVL.

This chain joins TRBV6-5 and TRBJ2-7; 8 bases fit TRBD1. There are 13 residues in the CDR3. Trimming took 7 bases from V and 1 from J; bases not matched to a gene: 3. CDR1 and CDR2 (germline): MNHEY, SVGAGI. CDR3 sequence: CASKTGASYEQYF. Here the CDR3 DNA reads TGTGCCAGCAAGACAGGGGCATCCTACGAGCAGTACTTC.

The chain uses TRBV18 and TRBJ1-3; unclear D gene. Germline V gene data show CDR1 as KGHSH and CDR2 as LQKENI. The CDR3 loop spans 14 amino acids. The ends were cut back, 1 base at V and 5 bases at J, with 9 bases in the middle. The chain's CDR3 is CASSPQSSRNTIYF. In nucleotides, the CDR3 is TGTGCCAGCTCACCACAATCTTCTCGAAACACCATATATTTT.

DNA for the CDR3: TGTGCCAGCACCTCCGGGACTCAGGGTGCAGAGACCCAGTACTTC. This gives the protein CASTSGTQGAETQYF. The chain recombines TRBV6-1 with TRBJ2-5; maybe TRBD2 (6 bases). Trimming removed 7 bases from V and 4 bases from J, with 19 bases in between. The CDR3 covers 15 residues. Per germline, CDR1 MNHNS and CDR2 SASEGT.

A single count supports this clone. This sequence joins TRBV5-1 and TRBJ2-5; the D gene is possibly TRBD1 (6 bases). Between the trimmed V and J ends, which lost 4 bases and 2 bases, there was a span of 12 bases. CDR3 size: 14 residues. The V gene's germline CDR1 is SGHRS and CDR2 YFSETQ. In nucleotides, the CDR3 is TGCGCCAGCAGCCTCAGGACAGCACAAGAGACCCAGTACTTC. Protein product: CASSLRTAQETQYF.

The V call is TRBV4-2, the J call TRBJ1-4; TRBD1 is a possible D gene (5 bases). This CDR3 is built from 18 residues. V was cut by 0 bases and J by 3 bases, with 17 bases left in between. Germline lookup yields CDR1 LGHNA and CDR2 YNFKEQ. In DNA, the CDR3 is TGTGCCAGCAGCCAAGAACCCCCGGAACTGGGGCCTAATGAAAAACTGTTTTTT. Protein sequence: CASSQEPPELGPNEKLFF.